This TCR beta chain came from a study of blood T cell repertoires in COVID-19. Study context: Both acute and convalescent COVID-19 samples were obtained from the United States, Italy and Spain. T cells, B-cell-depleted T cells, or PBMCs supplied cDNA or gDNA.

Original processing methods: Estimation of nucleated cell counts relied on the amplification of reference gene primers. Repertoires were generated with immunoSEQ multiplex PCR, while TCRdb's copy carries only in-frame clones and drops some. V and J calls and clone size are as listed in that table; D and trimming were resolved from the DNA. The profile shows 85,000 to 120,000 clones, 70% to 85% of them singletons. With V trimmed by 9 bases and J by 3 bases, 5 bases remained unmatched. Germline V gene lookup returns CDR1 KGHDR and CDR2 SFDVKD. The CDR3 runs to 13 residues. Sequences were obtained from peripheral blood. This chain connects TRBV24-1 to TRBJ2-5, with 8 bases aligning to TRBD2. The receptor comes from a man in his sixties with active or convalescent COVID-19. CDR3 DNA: TGTGCCACCCCCGGGACTAGTAAAGAGACCCAGTACTTC. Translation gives CATPGTSKETQYF.